Reported below is one T cell receptor (beta chain). Antigen specificity is unknown. This record belongs to a study of OX40 agonist ivuxolimab in advanced cancers. No patient had autoimmune disease or received systemic immunosuppression. Sequencing used immunoSEQ multiplex PCR; TCRdb keeps in-frame clones, though not all of them. The sample yields 70,000 to 95,000 clones, around 91% seen once. The study's findings and limits: The study found that CD8+ T cells averaged more expanded clones than CD4+. Low clonal expansion, among the lowest seen, marked partial responders at 0.1-3.0 mg/kg. Some nonresponders also had low normalized T-cell clonal expansion.

This CDR3 is built from 14 residues. The V end was cut by 5 bases, the J end by 5 bases, with 15 bases between. Per the germline V gene, CDR1 is SEHNR and CDR2 is FQNEAQ (reference sequence). The sample was CD4+ or CD8+ T cells sorted from blood, taken in a trial of the OX40 agonist ivuxolimab. This sequence was found in an adult with an advanced solid tumor such as melanoma, head and neck, liver or kidney cancer. The gene calls are TRBV7-9 and TRBJ2-5; D is perhaps TRBD1 (5 bases). CDR3 bases: TGTGCCAGCAGCATCAGGGTGGCAGGCGAGACCCAGTACTTC. This codes for CASSIRVAGETQYF.